These T cell receptor beta chains were read from a single sample in a study of beta chain features in type 1 diabetes. Assay used: immunoSEQ multiplex PCR; TCRdb lists only in-frame clones, some missing. Of some 160,000 clones listed, around 9.7% were seen once; the top ten hold around 0.7%. Source material: central memory CD4+ T cells from blood. The source of these receptors is a woman under 40 with type 1 diabetes. CDR3s include the opening cysteine and the closing phenylalanine or tryptophan. A D gene is named only where the DNA matches it firmly. The listing skips clone size in some rows; elsewhere it reads once, few, many or a size class.

v_gene	abundance	j_gene	d_gene	CDR3aa	CDR3nt
TRBV20-1	NA	TRBJ2-5	NA	CSAKAGETQYF	TGCAGTGCTAAGGCGGGAGAGACCCAGTACTTC
TRBV28	NA	TRBJ2-7	TRBD2	CASSSMRLAGVEQYF	TGTGCCAGCAGTTCCATGAGACTAGCGGGAGTCGAGCAGTACTTC
TRBV18	NA	TRBJ2-1	TRBD1	CASSPGMRGTADNEQFF	TGTGCCAGCTCACCTGGAATGAGGGGGACAGCAGACAATGAGCAGTTCTTC
TRBV5-4	NA	TRBJ2-1	NA	CASSRRDSSYNEQFF	TGTGCCAGCAGCCGCCGGGACTCTTCCTACAATGAGCAGTTCTTC
TRBV9	few	TRBJ2-4	NA	CASSHSNEGNIQYF	TGTGCCAGCAGCCATAGTAATGAGGGAAACATTCAGTACTTC
TRBV30	few	TRBJ2-7	TRBD1	CAWTGGLPKGEQYF	TGTGCCTGGACAGGGGGCCTCCCTAAGGGCGAGCAGTACTTC
TRBV5-1	few	TRBJ2-1	TRBD2	CASSLGTNTANEQFF	TGCGCCAGCAGTCTGGGGACTAACACAGCGAATGAGCAGTTCTTC
TRBV10-3	once	TRBJ1-5	TRBD1	CATRPGQEGQPQHF	TGTGCCACCCGACCGGGACAGGAGGGACAGCCCCAGCATTTT
TRBV30	NA	TRBJ2-6	TRBD1	CAWSAGTGASGANVLTF	TGTGCCTGGAGTGCCGGGACAGGTGCCTCTGGGGCCAACGTCCTGACTTTC
TRBV7-3	few	TRBJ2-1	TRBD2	CASSFQLAGVNEQFF	TGTGCCAGCAGCTTTCAACTAGCGGGAGTCAATGAGCAGTTCTTC
TRBV11-2	NA	TRBJ1-1	NA	CASSEQGGGTEAFF	TGTGCCAGCAGCGAACAGGGAGGGGGAACTGAAGCTTTCTTT
TRBV19	NA	TRBJ2-1	TRBD2	CASSPIAGGNYNEQFF	TGTGCCAGTAGTCCGATAGCGGGAGGGAACTACAATGAGCAGTTCTTC
TRBV18	NA	TRBJ1-2	NA	CASSPDMSNYGYTF	TGTGCCAGCTCACCAGACATGTCTAACTATGGCTACACCTTC
TRBV9	NA	TRBJ2-3	TRBD2	CASSAGLAGGNTDTQYF	TGTGCCAGCAGCGCAGGACTAGCGGGAGGGAACACAGATACGCAGTATTTT
TRBV30	NA	TRBJ1-2	NA	CAWSAQGTNNYGYTF	TGTGCCTGGAGTGCCCAGGGGACAAATAACTATGGCTACACCTTC
TRBV5-1	NA	TRBJ2-1	TRBD2	CASSLTSVSYNEQFF	TGCGCCAGCAGCTTGACTAGCGTCTCCTACAATGAGCAGTTCTTC
TRBV9	NA	TRBJ1-1	TRBD1	CASSGMTGAGGTEAFF	TGTGCCAGCAGCGGAATGACAGGGGCCGGGGGCACTGAAGCTTTCTTT
TRBV30	few	TRBJ2-2	NA	CAWSEVRGELFF	TGTGCCTGGAGCGAAGTCAGGGGGGAGCTGTTTTTT
TRBV29-1	NA	TRBJ2-1	NA	CSVDGVAMGRNEQFF	TGCAGCGTTGATGGTGTAGCGATGGGGAGAAATGAGCAGTTCTTC
TRBV7-3	NA	TRBJ2-7	TRBD1	CASSAGGSHEQYF	TGTGCCAGCAGCGCAGGGGGCTCCCACGAGCAGTACTTC
TRBV5-1	NA	TRBJ1-2	NA	CASRAGTTNYGYTF	TGCGCCAGCAGAGCGGGGACAACTAACTATGGCTACACCTTC
TRBV7-7	few	TRBJ2-3	TRBD1	CASSSTGQPDTQYF	TGTGCTAGCAGCTCAACGGGACAGCCAGATACGCAGTATTTT
TRBV19	NA	TRBJ1-1	NA	CASIPGRGGENTEAFF	TGTGCCAGTATCCCAGGCAGAGGGGGGGAGAACACTGAAGCTTTCTTT
TRBV5-4	few	TRBJ2-3	NA	CASSLPTDAGDTQYF	TGTGCCAGCAGCTTGCCGACAGATGCAGGAGATACGCAGTATTTT
TRBV30	few	TRBJ2-7	NA	CAWSVIGYEQYF	TGTGCCTGGAGTGTAATCGGGTACGAGCAGTACTTC
TRBV4-1	few	TRBJ2-1	NA	CASSLNPGLSHNEQFF	TGCGCCAGCAGCCTCAATCCGGGACTTTCTCACAATGAGCAGTTCTTC
TRBV5-1	few	TRBJ2-1	TRBD2	CASSLDASGRGEQFF	TGCGCCAGCAGCTTGGATGCTAGCGGGAGGGGTGAGCAGTTCTTC
TRBV7-9	few	TRBJ2-1	TRBD2	CASSQDSASGSMREQFF	TGTGCCAGCAGCCAAGATTCGGCTAGCGGGAGTATGAGAGAGCAGTTCTTC
TRBV28	many	TRBJ2-5	NA	CASSSSSQETQYF	TGTGCCAGCAGTTCTAGCAGTCAAGAGACCCAGTACTTC
TRBV19	NA	TRBJ2-4	NA	CASSIVGADIQYF	TGTGCCAGTAGTATAGTAGGGGCGGACATTCAGTACTTC
TRBV11-2	NA	TRBJ2-3	NA	CASSLNPGGLTDTQYF	TGTGCCAGCAGCTTAAACCCCGGGGGGCTGACAGATACGCAGTATTTT
TRBV6-5	NA	TRBJ2-3	NA	CASSPPGADTQYF	TGTGCCAGCAGTCCCCCGGGGGCAGATACGCAGTATTTT
TRBV14	few	TRBJ2-3	TRBD2	CASSQGTSFGFSGRTPDTQYF	TGTGCCAGCAGCCAAGGGACGAGCTTTGGGTTTAGCGGGAGGACACCAGATACGCAGTATTTT
TRBV6-6	NA	TRBJ2-1	NA	CASSGASSRREQFF	TGTGCCAGCAGTGGAGCATCTTCCCGAAGGGAGCAGTTCTTC
TRBV20-1	NA	TRBJ1-1	NA	CSRATSSRAFF	TGCAGTCGTGCGACAAGCAGTAGAGCTTTCTTT
TRBV28	few	TRBJ2-5	TRBD2	CASSFWREEGRETQYF	TGTGCCAGCAGTTTCTGGCGGGAGGAAGGAAGGGAGACCCAGTACTTC
TRBV11-2	many	TRBJ2-2	TRBD2	CASSLLAGGNTGELFF	TGTGCCAGCAGCTTACTAGCGGGAGGGAACACCGGGGAGCTGTTTTTT
TRBV19	few	TRBJ2-2	NA	CASSIGGKNGELFF	TGTGCCAGTAGTATTGGGGGGAAGAACGGGGAGCTGTTTTTT
TRBV6-1	NA	TRBJ1-1	NA	CASRGHSLNTEAFF	TGTGCCAGCAGGGGTCACAGCTTGAACACTGAAGCTTTCTTT
TRBV5-6	few	TRBJ2-1	NA	CASSLSRVGGVEQFF	TGTGCCAGCAGCTTAAGTCGGGTCGGCGGTGTAGAGCAGTTCTTC
TRBV5-1	NA	TRBJ2-1	NA	CASSPTLAGQEQFF	TGCGCCAGCAGCCCAACATTGGCAGGGCAGGAGCAGTTCTTC
TRBV6-5	few	TRBJ1-2	NA	CASSSGQGYGYTF	TGTGCCAGCAGTTCCGGCCAGGGCTATGGCTACACCTTC
TRBV5-6	few	TRBJ2-3	NA	CASSLNPGATDTQYF	TGTGCCAGCAGCTTGAACCCGGGAGCGACAGATACGCAGTATTTT
TRBV19	few	TRBJ1-1	NA	CASSIAGEDEAFF	TGTGCCAGTAGTATTGCGGGGGAGGATGAAGCTTTCTTT
TRBV5-4	few	TRBJ2-7	NA	CASSLDQGSYEQYF	TGTGCCAGCAGCTTGGATCAGGGGAGCTACGAGCAGTACTTC